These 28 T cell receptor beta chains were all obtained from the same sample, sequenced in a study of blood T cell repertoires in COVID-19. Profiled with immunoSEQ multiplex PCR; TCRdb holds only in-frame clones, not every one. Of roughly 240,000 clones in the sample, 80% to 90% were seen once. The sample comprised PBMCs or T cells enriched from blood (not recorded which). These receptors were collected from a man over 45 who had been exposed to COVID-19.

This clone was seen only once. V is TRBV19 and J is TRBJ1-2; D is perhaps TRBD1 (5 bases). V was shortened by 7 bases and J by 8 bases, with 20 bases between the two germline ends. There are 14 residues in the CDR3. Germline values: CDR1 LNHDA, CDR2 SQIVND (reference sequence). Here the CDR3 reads CASTEEAGRWGYTF. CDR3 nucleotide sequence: TGTGCCAGTACCGAAGAAGCAGGGCGGTGGGGCTACACCTTC.

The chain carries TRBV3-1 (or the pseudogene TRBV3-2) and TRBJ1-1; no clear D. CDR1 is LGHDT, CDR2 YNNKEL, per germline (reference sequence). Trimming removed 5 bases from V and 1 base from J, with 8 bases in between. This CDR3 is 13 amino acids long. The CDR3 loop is CASSYYTNTEAFF. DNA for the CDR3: TGTGCCAGCAGCTATTACACGAACACTGAAGCTTTCTTT.

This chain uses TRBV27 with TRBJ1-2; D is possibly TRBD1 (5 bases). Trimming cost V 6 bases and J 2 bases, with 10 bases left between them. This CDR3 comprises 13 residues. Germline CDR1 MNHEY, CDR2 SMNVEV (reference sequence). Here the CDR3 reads CASREGINYGYTF. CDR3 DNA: TGTGCCAGCAGGGAGGGGATAAACTATGGCTACACCTTC.

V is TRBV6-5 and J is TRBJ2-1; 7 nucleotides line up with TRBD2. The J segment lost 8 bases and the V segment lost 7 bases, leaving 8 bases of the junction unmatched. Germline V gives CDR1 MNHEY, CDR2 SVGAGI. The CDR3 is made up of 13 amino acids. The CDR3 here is CASTSGAKDEQFF. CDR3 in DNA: TGTGCCAGCACCAGCGGGGCAAAGGATGAGCAGTTCTTC.

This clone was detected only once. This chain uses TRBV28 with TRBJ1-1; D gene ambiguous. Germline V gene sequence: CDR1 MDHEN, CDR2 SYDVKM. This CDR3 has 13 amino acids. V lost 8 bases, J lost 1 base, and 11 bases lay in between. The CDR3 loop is CASRSRRNTEAFF. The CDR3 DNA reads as TGTGCCAGCCGGTCTAGGAGGAACACTGAAGCTTTCTTT. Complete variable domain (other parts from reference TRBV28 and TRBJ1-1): DVKVTQSSRYLVKRTGEKVFLECVQDMDHENMFWYRQDPGLGLRLIYFSYDVKMKEKGDIPEGYSVSREKKERFSLILESASTNQTSMYLCASRSRRNTEAFFGQGTRLTVV.

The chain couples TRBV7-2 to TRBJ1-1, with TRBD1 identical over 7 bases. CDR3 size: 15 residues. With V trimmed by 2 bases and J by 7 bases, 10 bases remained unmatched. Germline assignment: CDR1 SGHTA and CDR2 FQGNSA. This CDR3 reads CASSLRPIGGLEAFF. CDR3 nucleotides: TGTGCCAGCAGCTTACGTCCGATAGGGGGCCTTGAAGCTTTCTTT. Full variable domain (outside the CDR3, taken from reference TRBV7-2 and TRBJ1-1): GAGVSQSPSNKVTEKGKDVELRCDPISGHTALYWYRQSLGQGLEFLIYFQGNSAPDKSGLPSDRFSAERTGGSVSTLTIQRTQQEDSAVYLCASSLRPIGGLEAFFGQGTRLTVV.

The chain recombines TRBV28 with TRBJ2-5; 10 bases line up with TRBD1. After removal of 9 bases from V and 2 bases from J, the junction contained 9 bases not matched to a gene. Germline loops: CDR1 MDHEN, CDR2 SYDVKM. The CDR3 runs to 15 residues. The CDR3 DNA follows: TGTGCCAGTGGACTGGACAGGGGGTGGCAAGAGACCCAGTACTTC. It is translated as CASGLDRGWQETQYF.

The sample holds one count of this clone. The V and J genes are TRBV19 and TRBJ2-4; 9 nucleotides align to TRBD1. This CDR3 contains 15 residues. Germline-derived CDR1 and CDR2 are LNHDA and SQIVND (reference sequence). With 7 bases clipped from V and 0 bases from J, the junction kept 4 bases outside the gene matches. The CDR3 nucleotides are TGTGCCAGTACGGACAGGGGATTAGCCAAAAACATTCAGTACTTC. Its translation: CASTDRGLAKNIQYF.

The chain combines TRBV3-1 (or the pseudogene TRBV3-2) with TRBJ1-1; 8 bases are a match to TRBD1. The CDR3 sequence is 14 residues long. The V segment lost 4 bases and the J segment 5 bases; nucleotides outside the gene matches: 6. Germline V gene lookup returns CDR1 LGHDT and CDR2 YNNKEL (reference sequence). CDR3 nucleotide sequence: TGTGCCAGCAGCCTGGGACAGGTGGGGACTGAAGCTTTCTTT. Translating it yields CASSLGQVGTEAFF.

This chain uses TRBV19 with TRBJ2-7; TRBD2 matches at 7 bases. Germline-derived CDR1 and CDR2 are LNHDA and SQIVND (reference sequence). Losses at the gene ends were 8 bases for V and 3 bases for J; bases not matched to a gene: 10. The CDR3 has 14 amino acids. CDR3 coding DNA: TGTGCCAGTCAGCTCGACGGGGAGGGCTACGAGCAGTACTTC. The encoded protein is CASQLDGEGYEQYF.

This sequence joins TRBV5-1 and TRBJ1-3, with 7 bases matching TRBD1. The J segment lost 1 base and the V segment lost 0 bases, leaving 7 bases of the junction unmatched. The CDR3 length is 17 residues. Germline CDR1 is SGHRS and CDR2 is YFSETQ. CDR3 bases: TGCGCCAGCAGCTTGGTCGGGACAGCTGGTTCTGGAAACACCATATATTTT. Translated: CASSLVGTAGSGNTIYF.

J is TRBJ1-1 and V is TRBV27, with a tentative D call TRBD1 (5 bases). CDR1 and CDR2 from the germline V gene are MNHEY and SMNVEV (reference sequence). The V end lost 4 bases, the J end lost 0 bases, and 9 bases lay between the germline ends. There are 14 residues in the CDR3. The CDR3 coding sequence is TGTGCCAGCAGTTATAGGGGAATGAACACTGAAGCTTTCTTT. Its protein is CASSYRGMNTEAFF.

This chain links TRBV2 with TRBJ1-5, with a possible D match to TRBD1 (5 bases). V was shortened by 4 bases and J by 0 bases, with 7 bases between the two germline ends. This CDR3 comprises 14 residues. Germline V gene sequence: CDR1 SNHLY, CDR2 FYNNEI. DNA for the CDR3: TGTGCCAGCAGTGGACAGCATAGCAATCAGCCCCAGCATTTT. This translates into CASSGQHSNQPQHF.

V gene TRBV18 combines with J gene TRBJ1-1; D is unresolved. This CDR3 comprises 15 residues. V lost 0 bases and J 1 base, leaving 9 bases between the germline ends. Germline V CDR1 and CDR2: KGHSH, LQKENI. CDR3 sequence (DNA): TGTGCCAGCTCACCACCGTCAGGAGGGAACACTGAAGCTTTCTTT. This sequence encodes CASSPPSGGNTEAFF.

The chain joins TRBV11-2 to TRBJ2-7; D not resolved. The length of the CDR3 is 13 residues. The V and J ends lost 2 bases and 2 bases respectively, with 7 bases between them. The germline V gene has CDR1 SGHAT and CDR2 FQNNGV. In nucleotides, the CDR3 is TGTGCCAGCAGCTTATTAGCTCCCTACGAGCAGTACTTC. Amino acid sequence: CASSLLAPYEQYF.

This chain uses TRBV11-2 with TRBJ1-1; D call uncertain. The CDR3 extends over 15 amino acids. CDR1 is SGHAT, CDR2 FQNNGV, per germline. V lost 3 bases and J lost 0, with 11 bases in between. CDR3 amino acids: CASSFSVTMNTEAFF. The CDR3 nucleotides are TGTGCCAGCAGCTTTTCGGTTACCATGAACACTGAAGCTTTCTTT. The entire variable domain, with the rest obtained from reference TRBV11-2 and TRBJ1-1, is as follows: EAGVAQSPRYKIIEKRQSVAFWCNPISGHATLYWYQQILGQGPKLLIQFQNNGVVDDSQLPKDRFSAERLKGVDSTLKIQPAKLEDSAVYLCASSFSVTMNTEAFFGQGTRLTVV.

This chain's CDR3 is CASSKALKRTGGGETQYF. The CDR3 DNA sequence: TGTGCCAGCAGCAAAGCGCTAAAGAGGACAGGGGGCGGGGAGACCCAGTACTTC. V is TRBV21-1 and J is TRBJ2-5; the DNA was not used to check the table's D call, TRBD1. TRBV21-1 is a pseudogene locus. The CDR3 totals 18 residues.

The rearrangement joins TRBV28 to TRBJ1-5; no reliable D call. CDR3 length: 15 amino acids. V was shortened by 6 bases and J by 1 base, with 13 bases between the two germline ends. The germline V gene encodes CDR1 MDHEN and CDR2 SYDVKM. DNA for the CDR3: TGTGCCAGCAGCTCGCCCCAGGTCAGCAATCAGCCCCAGCATTTT. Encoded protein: CASSSPQVSNQPQHF.

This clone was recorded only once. The CDR3 DNA reads as TGTGCCAGCAGTGAAGGTGGGCGATTCCTCCCCTACGAGCAGTACGTC. Its translation: CASSEGGRFLPYEQYV. The chain uses TRBV2 and TRBJ2-7; D gene uncertain. The ends were cut back, 1 base at V and 2 bases at J, with 15 bases in the middle. This CDR3 has 16 amino acids. The germline gives CDR1 SNHLY, CDR2 FYNNEI.

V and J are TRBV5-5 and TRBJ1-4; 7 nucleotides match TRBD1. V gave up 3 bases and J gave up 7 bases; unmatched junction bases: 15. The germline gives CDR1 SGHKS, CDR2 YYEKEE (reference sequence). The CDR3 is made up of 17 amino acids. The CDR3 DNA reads TGTGCCAGCAGCTCCCGACAGGGTATCGGATTGGGTGAAAAACTGTTTTTT. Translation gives CASSSRQGIGLGEKLFF.

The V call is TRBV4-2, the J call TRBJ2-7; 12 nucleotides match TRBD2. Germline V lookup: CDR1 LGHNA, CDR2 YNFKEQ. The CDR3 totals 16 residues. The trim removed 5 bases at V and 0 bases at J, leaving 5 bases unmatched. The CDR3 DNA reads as TGTGCCAGCAGCTTCACTAGCGGGGGGAGCTCCTACGAGCAGTACTTC. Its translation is CASSFTSGGSSYEQYF.

For the CDR3, the DNA is TGTGCCAGCGCCGCTCCACAGGGGCGGCAAGAGACCCAGTACTTC. Protein: CASAAPQGRQETQYF. The rearrangement links TRBV2 to TRBJ2-5; 7 nucleotides line up with TRBD1. CDR1 and CDR2 from the germline V gene are SNHLY and FYNNEI. CDR3 length equals 15 residues. V gave up 8 bases and J gave up 2 bases; unmatched junction bases: 11.

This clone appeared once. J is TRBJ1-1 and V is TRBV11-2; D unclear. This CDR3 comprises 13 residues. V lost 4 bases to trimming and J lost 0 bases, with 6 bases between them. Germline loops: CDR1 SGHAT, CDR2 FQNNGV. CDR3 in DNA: TGTGCCAGCAGCTCGTTTATGAACACTGAAGCTTTCTTT. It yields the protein CASSSFMNTEAFF.

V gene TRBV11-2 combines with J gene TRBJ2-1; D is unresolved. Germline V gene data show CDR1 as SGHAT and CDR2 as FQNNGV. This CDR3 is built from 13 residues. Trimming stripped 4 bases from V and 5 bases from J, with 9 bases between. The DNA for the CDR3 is TGTGCCAGCAGCTCCGTTTTAAACAATGAGCAGTTCTTC. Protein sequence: CASSSVLNNEQFF.

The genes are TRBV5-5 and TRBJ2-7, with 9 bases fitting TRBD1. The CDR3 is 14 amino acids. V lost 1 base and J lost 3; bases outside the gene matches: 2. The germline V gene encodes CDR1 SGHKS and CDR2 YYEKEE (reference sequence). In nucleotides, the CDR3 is TGTGCCAGCAGCTTGCAGACAGGGGGCTACGAGCAGTACGTC. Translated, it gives CASSLQTGGYEQYV.

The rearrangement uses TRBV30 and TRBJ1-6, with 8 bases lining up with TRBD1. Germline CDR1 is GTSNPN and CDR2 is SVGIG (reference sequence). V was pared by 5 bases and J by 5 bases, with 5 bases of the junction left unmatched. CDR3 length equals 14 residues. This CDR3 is CAWGQGRDNSPLHF. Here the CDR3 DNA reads TGTGCCTGGGGACAGGGCCGGGATAATTCACCCCTCCACTTT.

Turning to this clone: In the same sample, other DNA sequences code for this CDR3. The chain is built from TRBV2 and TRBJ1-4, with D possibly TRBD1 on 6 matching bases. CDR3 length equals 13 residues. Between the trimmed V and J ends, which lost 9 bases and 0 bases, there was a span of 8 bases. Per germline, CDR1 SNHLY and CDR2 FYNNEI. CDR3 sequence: CASTGTTNEKLFF. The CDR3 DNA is TGTGCCAGTACAGGGACAACTAATGAAAAACTGTTTTTT. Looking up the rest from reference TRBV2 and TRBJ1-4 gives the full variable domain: EPEVTQTPSHQVTQMGQEVILRCVPISNHLYFYWYRQILGQKVEFLVSFYNNEISEKSEIFDDQFSVERPDGSNFTLKIRSTKLEDSAMYFCASTGTTNEKLFFGSGTQLSVL.

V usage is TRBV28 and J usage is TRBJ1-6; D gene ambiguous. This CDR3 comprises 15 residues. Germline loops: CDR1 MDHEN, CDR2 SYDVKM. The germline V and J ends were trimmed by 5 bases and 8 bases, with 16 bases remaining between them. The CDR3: CASSPPWSIHSPLHF. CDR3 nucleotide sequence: TGTGCCAGCAGTCCTCCCTGGAGCATTCATTCACCCCTCCACTTT.